The subject of this entry is one T cell receptor beta chain. The record originates from a study of blood T cell repertoires in COVID-19. In the study overall: Some COVID-19 samples were acute and others convalescent; all came from the United States, Italy and Spain.

Losses at the gene ends were 7 bases for V and 6 bases for J; bases not matched to a gene: 8. Looked up from germline, CDR1 is WSHSY and CDR2 is SAAADI. This CDR3 region has 14 residues. Only in-frame clones appear in the TCRdb table, and some are missing; sequencing was by immunoSEQ multiplex PCR. The table records tens of thousands of clones, around nine tenths of them present only once. This sequence was found in a human donor in a cohort sampled during active COVID-19. The donor label of this sample is uncertain. The material sequenced was peripheral blood. The gene calls are TRBV10-2 and TRBJ2-7; 11 bases are shared with TRBD2. CDR3 nucleotides: TGCGCCAGCACCCGTAGCGGGAGGGCCACCGAGCAGTACTTC. This gives the protein CASTRSGRATEQYF.